These 31 T cell receptor beta chains share one sample of origin, sequenced in a study of control samples from healthy donors and cancer patients (dated by TCRdb to 2018 to 2021). Libraries were built with the immunoSEQ multiplex PCR assay. TCRdb retrieved this table from immuneACCESS and kept in-frame rearrangements only. Not all clones are present; in checked studies, unresolved V genes account for under half, and no reason is known for the remainder. This sample has 120,000 or so clones in its table, and about nine tenths of those were observed once. Together, the top ten hold roughly 2.5% of the sample. Source material: blood. These TCRs come from a man aged 18 to 30 in good health.

V is TRBV28 and J is TRBJ1-3; no clear D gene. The CDR3 totals 16 residues. In germline, CDR1 is MDHEN, CDR2 SYDVKM. Trimming cost V 5 bases and J 0 bases, with 14 bases left between them. The CDR3 reads CASSMASALSGNTIYF. The CDR3, as DNA: TGTGCCAGCAGTATGGCCAGCGCACTCTCTGGAAACACCATATATTTT.

V and J are TRBV9 and TRBJ2-1; 10 nucleotides agree with TRBD2. The CDR3 loop spans 16 amino acids. V shed 1 base and J 4 bases; nucleotides not matched to a gene: 5. The germline V gene has CDR1 SGDLS and CDR2 YYNGEE. DNA of the CDR3: TGTGCCAGCAGCGTAATAGGACTAGCGGTATACAATGAGCAGTTCTTC. Its translation is CASSVIGLAVYNEQFF.

CDR3 coding DNA: TGTGCCAGCAGTTTACGGGACGGCTACGAGCAGTACGTC. This codes for CASSLRDGYEQYV. The V call is TRBV27, the J call TRBJ2-7, with D perhaps matching TRBD1 or TRBD2 (5 bases each). The CDR3 spans 13 residues. V gave up 2 bases and J gave up 3 bases, with 8 bases separating them. Germline CDR1 and CDR2: MNHEY and SMNVEV (reference sequence).

The chain has TRBV28 and TRBJ2-1; no reliable D call. From germline, CDR1 is MDHEN and CDR2 SYDVKM. The CDR3 totals 13 residues. Deletions cut 2 bases from V and 2 bases from J, with 4 bases between. As DNA, the CDR3 is TGTGCCAGCAGTTTAAATGCCTACAATGAGCAGTTCTTC. This sequence encodes CASSLNAYNEQFF.

This chain joins TRBV27 and TRBJ2-2; D might be TRBD2 (6 bases). The V gene lost 6 bases and the J gene lost 3 bases, with 11 bases spanning the gap. The germline gives CDR1 MNHEY, CDR2 SMNVEV (reference sequence). CDR3 length: 14 amino acids. DNA of the CDR3: TGTGCCAGCAGGGGAGGAGCTTACACCGGGGAGCTGTTTTTT. This encodes CASRGGAYTGELFF.

V is TRBV6-8 and J is TRBJ1-5; D is possibly TRBD1 (5 bases). The CDR3 contains 16 residues. V lost 3 bases and J lost 7, with 19 bases in between. The germline V gene has CDR1 MNHGY and CDR2 SAAAGT. The CDR3: CASSYSREGAKQPQHF. CDR3 coding DNA: TGTGCCAGCAGTTATTCCAGGGAGGGTGCAAAACAGCCCCAGCATTTT.

V is TRBV7-2 and J is TRBJ2-5; TRBD1 agrees at 8 bases. Unmatched junction bases numbered 2, after V lost 1 base and J lost 4 bases. This CDR3 spans 14 amino acids. Per the germline V gene, CDR1 is SGHTA and CDR2 is FQGNSA. CDR3 bases: TGTGCCAGCAGCTTAGTGGACAGGGTAGAGACCCAGTACTTC. Its protein product is CASSLVDRVETQYF.

Details on this clone: A junction end diverges from the germline sequence, so it may reflect a read error. This rearrangement joins TRBV12-3 or TRBV12-4 to TRBJ1-2; TRBD1 matches at 7 bases. The CDR3 is 11 amino acids. The CDR3 reads CARIQGCWFAF. The CDR3 DNA sequence: TGTGCCAGGATACAGGGGTGCTGGTTCGCCTTC.

V and J are TRBV11-3 and TRBJ2-7, with D hard to call. V lost 2 bases to trimming and J lost 6 bases, with 8 bases between them. Germline values: CDR1 SGHNT, CDR2 YENEEA. CDR3 length: 12 residues. The CDR3 DNA is TGTGCCAGCAGCTTATCCCCCGCCGAGCAGTACGTC. Amino acids: CASSLSPAEQYV.

J is TRBJ2-7 and V is TRBV6-5, with TRBD1 matching over 8 bases. There are 13 residues in the CDR3. Trimming removed 8 bases from V and 2 bases from J; junction bases left unmatched: 5. Germline V CDR1 and CDR2: MNHEY, SVGAGI. The CDR3: CASFRQGTYEQYF. CDR3 coding DNA: TGTGCCAGCTTTCGACAGGGGACCTACGAGCAGTACTTC.

This clone has a single count. The gene calls are TRBV6-2 or TRBV6-3 and TRBJ2-3; TRBD2 agrees at 12 bases. The germline V gene has CDR1 MNHEY and CDR2 SVGEGT. The CDR3 covers 17 residues. The ends lost 0 bases at V and 3 bases at J; junction bases unmatched: 4. CDR3 residues: CASSYSFGLAGTDTQYF. CDR3 in DNA: TGTGCCAGCAGTTACTCGTTTGGACTAGCGGGAACAGATACGCAGTATTTT.

The V gene is TRBV7-8, the J gene TRBJ1-3; 8 nucleotides agree with TRBD1. The CDR3 extends over 17 amino acids. V lost 5 bases and J lost 0; bases outside the gene matches: 9. Germline V gene sequence: CDR1 SGHVS, CDR2 FQNEAQ. CDR3 bases: TGTGCCAGCAGCCCGGGACAGGTCTTCTCCTCTGGAAACACCATATATTTT. It is translated as CASSPGQVFSSGNTIYF. The complete variable domain, with remaining parts taken from reference TRBV7-8 and TRBJ1-3, reads GAGVSQSPRYKVAKRGQDVALRCDPISGHVSLFWYQQALGQGPEFLTYFQNEAQLDKSGLPSDRFFAERPEGSVSTLKIQRTQQEDSAVYLCASSPGQVFSSGNTIYFGEGSWLTVV.

The chain carries TRBV4-1 and TRBJ2-1; D remains ambiguous. Germline V lookup: CDR1 MGHRA, CDR2 YSYEKL. The CDR3 is made up of 13 amino acids. Trimming took 4 bases from V and 6 from J, leaving 10 bases between them. CDR3 nucleotides: TGCGCCAGCAGCCCCCCGTTGGGCAATGAGCAGTTCTTC. This encodes CASSPPLGNEQFF.

V is TRBV25-1 and J is TRBJ2-5; D assignment may be TRBD1 or TRBD2 (6 bases each). Germline lookup yields CDR1 MGHDK and CDR2 SYGVNS. This CDR3 has 15 residues. The V gene lost 3 bases and the J gene lost 5 bases, with 16 bases spanning the gap. In DNA form, the CDR3 reads TGTGCCAGCAGTGACCCACTAGGAGGGGGGGAGACCCAGTACTTC. Its translation is CASSDPLGGGETQYF.

V and J are TRBV28 and TRBJ1-5; D is ambiguous. This CDR3 region has 14 residues. V was shortened by 4 bases and J by 5 bases, with 12 bases between the two germline ends. Germline-derived CDR1 and CDR2 are MDHEN and SYDVKM. The chain's CDR3 is CASSWGTTDQPQHF. Here the CDR3 DNA reads TGTGCCAGCAGTTGGGGTACGACGGATCAGCCCCAGCATTTT.

J is TRBJ1-2 and V is TRBV19; D not certain. CDR3 size: 11 residues. Germline V lookup: CDR1 LNHDA, CDR2 SQIVND (reference sequence). V was shortened by 3 bases and J by 7 bases, with 6 bases between the two germline ends. The CDR3 bases are TGTGCCAGTAGTATGGGTGGTGGCTACACCTTC. It specifies CASSMGGGYTF.

The gene calls are TRBV7-9 and TRBJ1-1, with a tentative D call TRBD1 (5 bases). The CDR3 contains 13 residues. Germline V gene lookup returns CDR1 SEHNR and CDR2 FQNEAQ (reference sequence). Trimming cost V 7 bases and J 0 bases, with 9 bases left between them. The CDR3 sequence: CASTAGMNTEAFF. The CDR3 coding sequence is TGTGCCAGCACCGCAGGGATGAACACTGAAGCTTTCTTT.

The chain combines TRBV24-1 with TRBJ2-3; D is possibly TRBD2 (5 bases). The CDR3 runs to 14 residues. The germline CDR1 and CDR2 sequences are KGHDR and SFDVKD. Trimming cost V 2 bases and J 3 bases, with 8 bases left between them. The CDR3 coding sequence is TGTGCCACCAGTGATTACCGGGGTACAGATACGCAGTATTTT. Its protein is CATSDYRGTDTQYF.

CDR3: CAISPGLATYNEQFF. The CDR3 coding sequence is TGTGCCATCAGTCCGGGACTAGCGACTTACAATGAGCAGTTCTTC. V is TRBV10-3 and J is TRBJ2-1, with 10 bases identical to TRBD2. The germline CDR1 and CDR2 sequences are ENHRY and SYGVKD. This CDR3 spans 15 amino acids. V trimming: 5 bases; J trimming: 4 bases; junction bases outside the gene matches: 5.

The chain employs TRBV7-3 and TRBJ1-5; no clear D gene. CDR1 is SGHTA and CDR2 is FQGTGA in the germline V gene. CDR3 length: 13 amino acids. The V end lost 2 bases, the J end lost 6 bases, and 8 bases lay between the germline ends. The CDR3 protein is CASSLGGVQPQHF. The CDR3 DNA reads as TGTGCCAGCAGCTTAGGTGGGGTTCAGCCCCAGCATTTT.

The chain couples TRBV6-5 to TRBJ2-1; 9 positions agree with TRBD2. The germline V gene encodes CDR1 MNHEY and CDR2 SVGAGI. The CDR3 totals 15 residues. Losses at the gene ends were 6 bases for V and 1 base for J; bases not matched to a gene: 4. CDR3 bases: TGTGCCAGCAGGAGACTAGCGGATTCCTACAATGAGCAGTTCTTC. As protein: CASRRLADSYNEQFF.

The rearrangement joins TRBV23-1 to TRBJ1-2, with D maybe TRBD1 (6 bases). TRBV23-1 is an ORF for which the function is uncertain. This CDR3 spans 15 amino acids. V lost 3 bases, J lost 2 bases, and 13 bases lay in between. The DNA of the CDR3 is TGCGCCAGCAGTCATCCGACAGGATCAAACTATGGCTACACCTTC. This gives the protein CASSHPTGSNYGYTF.

V and J are TRBV19 and TRBJ2-7, with 14 bases aligning to TRBD2. Germline loops: CDR1 LNHDA, CDR2 SQIVND (reference sequence). The CDR3 extends over 18 amino acids. Trimming took 3 bases from V and 0 from J; bases not matched to a gene: 7. CDR3 in DNA: TGTGCCAGTAGTATCTCAGGACTAGCGGGGGGAAGCTCCTACGAGCAGTACTTC. As protein: CASSISGLAGGSSYEQYF.

The chain combines TRBV27 with TRBJ2-3; TRBD1 agrees at 7 bases. CDR1 and CDR2 (germline): MNHEY, SMNVEV (reference sequence). Germline trimming cut 8 bases from V and 5 bases from J; bases unmatched to any gene: 10. CDR3 length: 14 amino acids. The CDR3 loop is CASPTGTEGDTQYF. The CDR3 DNA sequence: TGTGCCAGCCCAACCGGGACAGAGGGAGATACGCAGTATTTT.

The V call is TRBV25-1, the J call TRBJ2-7, with a weak D call TRBD2 (6 bases). CDR3 length equals 12 residues. Germline V gives CDR1 MGHDK, CDR2 SYGVNS. The V end was cut by 4 bases, the J end by 9 bases, with 13 bases between. In nucleotides, the CDR3 is TGTGCCAGCAGTGGGCTCCCCGGGGGGCAGTACGTC. Translating it yields CASSGLPGGQYV.

This chain links TRBV5-1 with TRBJ2-5; 16 nucleotides align to TRBD2. This CDR3 comprises 17 residues. In germline, CDR1 is SGHRS, CDR2 YFSETQ. The trim removed 4 bases at V and 5 bases at J, leaving 8 bases unmatched. The CDR3 DNA sequence: TGCGCCAGCAGCCTAGGGACTAGCGGGGGGGCTTATGAGACCCAGTACTTC. This translates into CASSLGTSGGAYETQYF.

The chain has TRBV11-2 and TRBJ2-7; 12 bases line up with TRBD2. This CDR3 has 15 amino acids. The ends lost 5 bases at V and 3 bases at J; junction bases unmatched: 5. Germline CDR1 SGHAT, CDR2 FQNNGV. The CDR3 sequence: CASSLLAGGFYEQYF. The CDR3 nucleotides read TGTGCCAGCAGCCTACTAGCGGGGGGATTCTACGAGCAGTACTTC.

This clone was observed a few times. The chain carries TRBV2 and TRBJ2-7, with D perhaps matching TRBD2 (6 bases). This CDR3 comprises 13 residues. Germline CDR1 and CDR2: SNHLY and FYNNEI. Trimming stripped 3 bases from V and 3 bases from J, with 9 bases between. The CDR3 DNA sequence: TGTGCCAGCAGTGATCCGGGGGACTACGAGCAGTACGTC. Encoded protein: CASSDPGDYEQYV.

The chain recombines TRBV4-3 with TRBJ2-6; no definite D call. Germline V CDR1 and CDR2: LGHNA, YSLEER. With 0 bases removed from V and 1 base from J, the gap between germline ends came to 10 bases. There are 17 residues in the CDR3. The CDR3 sequence: CASSQELGRSGANVLTF. In DNA form, the CDR3 reads TGCGCCAGCAGCCAAGAATTGGGCAGGTCTGGGGCCAACGTCCTGACTTTC.

The chain has TRBV7-9 and TRBJ1-4; D ambiguous. The germline gives CDR1 SEHNR, CDR2 FQNEAQ (reference sequence). Trimming took 6 bases from V and 7 from J, leaving 15 bases between them. The CDR3 runs 14 residues. In DNA form, the CDR3 reads TGTGCCAGCAGTTTTTCAGGCTTCGGTGAAAAACTGTTTTTT. Translation: CASSFSGFGEKLFF.

The chain uses TRBV6-5 and TRBJ1-1; 8 bases are a match to TRBD1. Trimming took 8 bases from V and 11 from J; bases not matched to a gene: 16. Germline V gene lookup returns CDR1 MNHEY and CDR2 SVGAGI. This CDR3 has 14 residues. CDR3 in DNA: TGTGCCAGCTCGATGGACAGGGAAAGTACTATGGCTTTCTTT. Translating it yields CASSMDRESTMAFF.